Listed here are 6 T cell receptor beta chains from one sample, sequenced in a study of blood T cell repertoires in COVID-19. Repertoires were generated with immunoSEQ multiplex PCR, while TCRdb's copy carries only in-frame clones and drops some. Of some 40,000 clones detected, 88% appear once; the ten largest clones hold 30% to 35%. Sequencing was performed on peripheral blood. The origin of the receptors is a man in his 70s with active COVID-19.

The V gene is TRBV28, the J gene TRBJ2-3; D is possibly TRBD2 (5 bases). V dropped 7 bases and J dropped 0 bases, with 11 bases sitting between them. Germline loops: CDR1 MDHEN, CDR2 SYDVKM. The CDR3 consists of 14 residues. The CDR3 bases are TGTGCCAGCACCCCCGGACTGAGCACAGATACGCAGTATTTT. It specifies CASTPGLSTDTQYF.

The rearrangement links TRBV5-1 to TRBJ1-3, with D possibly TRBD1 on 5 matching bases. CDR1 and CDR2 (germline): SGHRS, YFSETQ. The length of the CDR3 is 14 residues. V lost 0 bases, J lost 8 bases, and 12 bases lay in between. CDR3 DNA: TGCGCCAGCAGCTTGGCAACAGGCCGAGACACCATATATTTT. Its translation is CASSLATGRDTIYF.

V usage is TRBV6-5 and J usage is TRBJ1-2; D is possibly TRBD1 (5 bases). CDR3 length: 12 amino acids. V gave up 6 bases and J gave up 3 bases, with 8 bases separating them. CDR1 and CDR2 (germline): MNHEY, SVGAGI. CDR3: CASRGRDYGYTF. DNA of the CDR3: TGTGCCAGCAGGGGGCGCGACTATGGCTACACCTTC.

This chain joins TRBV7-2 and TRBJ1-2; no definite D call. The CDR3 has 12 residues. Between the trimmed V and J ends, which lost 1 base and 8 bases, there was a span of 8 bases. Germline CDR1 reads SGHTA; CDR2 reads FQGNSA. This CDR3 reads CASSLDREGYTF. For the CDR3, the DNA is TGTGCCAGCAGCTTAGATCGGGAGGGCTACACCTTC.

The chain recombines TRBV4-2 with TRBJ2-1; the D gene is possibly TRBD1 (5 bases). This CDR3 has 16 residues. The germline gives CDR1 LGHNA, CDR2 YNFKEQ. Deletions cut 3 bases from V and 0 bases from J, with 12 bases between. The CDR3 DNA sequence: TGTGCCAGCAGCCACCGCATGGGGCGCTCCTACAATGAGCAGTTCTTC. It encodes CASSHRMGRSYNEQFF.

The chain combines TRBV18 with TRBJ2-7; 7 bases are shared with TRBD1. V was pared by 1 base and J by 3 bases, with 6 bases of the junction left unmatched. This CDR3 region has 15 residues. Germline V gives CDR1 KGHSH, CDR2 LQKENI. The CDR3 DNA is TGTGCCAGCTCACCACTTACGACAGGGATCTACGAGCAGTACTTC. Its protein product is CASSPLTTGIYEQYF.